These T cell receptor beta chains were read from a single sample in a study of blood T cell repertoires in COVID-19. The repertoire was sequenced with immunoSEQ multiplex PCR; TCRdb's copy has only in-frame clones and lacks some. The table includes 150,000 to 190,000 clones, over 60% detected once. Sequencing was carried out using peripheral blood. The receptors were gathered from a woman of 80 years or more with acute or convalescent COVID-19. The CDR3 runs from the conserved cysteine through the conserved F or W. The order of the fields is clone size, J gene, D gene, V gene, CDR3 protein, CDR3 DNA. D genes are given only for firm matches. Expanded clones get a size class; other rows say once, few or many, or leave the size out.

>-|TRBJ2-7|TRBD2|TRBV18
CASSSGLAGSIVEQYF
TGTGCCAGCTCGTCGGGACTAGCGGGATCCATCGTCGAGCAGTACTTC
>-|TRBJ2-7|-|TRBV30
CAWKGGEYEQYF
TGTGCTTGGAAAGGGGGTGAATACGAGCAGTACTTC
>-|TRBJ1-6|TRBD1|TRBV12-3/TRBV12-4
CASRRQGDSPLHF
TGTGCCAGCCGACGACAGGGGGACTCACCCCTCCACTTT
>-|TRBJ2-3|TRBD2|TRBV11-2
CASSLREGRTDTQYF
TGTGCCAGCAGCTTACGGGAGGGCAGGACAGATACGCAGTATTTT
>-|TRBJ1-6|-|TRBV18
CASSPQYNSPLHF
TGTGCCAGCTCTCCCCAATATAATTCACCCCTCCACTTT
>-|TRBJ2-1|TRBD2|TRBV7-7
CASSLGNSGGYNEQFF
TGTGCTAGCAGCTTAGGGAATAGCGGGGGGTACAATGAGCAGTTCTTC
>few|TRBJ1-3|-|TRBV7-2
CASSFRGPSGNTIYF
TGTGCCAGCAGCTTCAGGGGCCCCTCTGGAAACACCATATATTTT
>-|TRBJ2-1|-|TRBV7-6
CASSPRQTVSEQFF
TGTGCCAGCAGCCCTAGGCAGACAGTCAGTGAGCAGTTCTTC
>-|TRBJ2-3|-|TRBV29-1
CSVLRESDTQYF
TGCAGCGTCCTCAGGGAATCAGATACGCAGTATTTT
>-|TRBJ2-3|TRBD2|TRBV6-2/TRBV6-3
CASSYPSGDTPTQYF
TGTGCCAGCAGTTACCCGAGCGGGGATACTCCTACGCAGTATTTT
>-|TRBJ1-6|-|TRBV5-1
CASSNDGGRLHF
TGCGCCAGCAGCAACGACGGAGGCCGGCTCCACTTT
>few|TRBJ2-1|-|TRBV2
CASSERRLARGEQFF
TGTGCCAGCAGTGAAAGGAGGCTAGCTCGGGGTGAGCAGTTCTTC
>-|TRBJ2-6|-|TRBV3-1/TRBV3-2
CASRTTGSSGANVLTF
TGTGCCAGCAGGACAACAGGATCCTCTGGGGCCAACGTCCTGACTTTC
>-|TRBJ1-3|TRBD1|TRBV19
CASSFRQGVAGNTIYF
TGTGCCAGTAGTTTTAGGCAGGGGGTCGCTGGAAACACCATATATTTT
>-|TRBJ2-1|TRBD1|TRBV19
CASSIMAGGYNEQFF
TGTGCCAGTAGTATAATGGCAGGGGGCTACAATGAGCAGTTCTTC
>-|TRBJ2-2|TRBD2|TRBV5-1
CASSLALREDTGELFF
TGCGCCAGCAGCTTGGCGTTGCGGGAGGACACCGGGGAGCTGTTTTTT
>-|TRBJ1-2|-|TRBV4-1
CASSQELFRGYGYTF
TGCGCCAGCAGCCAAGAACTCTTCAGGGGCTATGGCTACACCTTC
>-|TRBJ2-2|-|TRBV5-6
CASSYTTNTGELFF
TGTGCCAGCAGCTATACTACGAACACCGGGGAGCTGTTTTTT
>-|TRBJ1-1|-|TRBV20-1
CSARPQGEAFF
TGCAGTGCTAGACCCCAGGGAGAAGCTTTCTTT
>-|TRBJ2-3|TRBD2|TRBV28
CASSFLGLAEDTQYF
TGTGCCAGCAGTTTCCTGGGACTAGCGGAAGATACGCAGTATTTT
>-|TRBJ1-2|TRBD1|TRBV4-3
CASSQEETGLDYGYTF
TGCGCCAGCAGCCAAGAGGAGACAGGGTTGGACTATGGCTACACCTTC
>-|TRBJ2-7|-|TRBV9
CASSVGPGGGYEQYF
TGTGCCAGCAGCGTAGGTCCAGGAGGAGGGTACGAGCAGTACTTC
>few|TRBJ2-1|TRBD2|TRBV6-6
CASSPVAGLSYNEQFF
TGTGCCAGCAGTCCCGTAGCGGGACTCTCCTACAATGAGCAGTTCTTC
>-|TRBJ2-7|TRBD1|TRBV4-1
CASSQGGTGLYEQYF
TGCGCCAGCAGCCAAGGCGGGACAGGGCTGTACGAGCAGTACTTC
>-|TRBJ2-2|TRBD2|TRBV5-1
CASSYLAGGPGGELFF
TGCGCCAGCAGCTACCTAGCGGGAGGGCCTGGCGGGGAGCTGTTTTTT
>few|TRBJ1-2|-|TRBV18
CASSPTQEAYGYTF
TGTGCCAGCTCACCGACTCAGGAGGCCTATGGCTACACCTTC
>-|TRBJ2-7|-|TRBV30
CAWSPPYSYEQYF
TGTGCCTGGAGTCCTCCGTATTCCTACGAGCAGTACTTC
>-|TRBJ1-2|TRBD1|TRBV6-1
CASSEGTGTGLSYGYTF
TGTGCCAGCAGTGAGGGGACAGGGACAGGCCTTAGCTATGGCTACACCTTC
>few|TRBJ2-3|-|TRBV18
CASSPRVAFKRSTDTQYF
TGTGCCAGCTCACCACGAGTTGCCTTCAAAAGATCCACAGATACGCAGTATTTT
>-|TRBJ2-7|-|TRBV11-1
CASSPLGASSYEQYF
TGTGCCAGCAGCCCCCTGGGGGCTAGCTCCTACGAGCAGTACTTC
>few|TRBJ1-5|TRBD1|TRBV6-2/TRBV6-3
CASSYDGTGGRFNQPQHF
TGTGCCAGCAGTTACGATGGGACAGGTGGGAGGTTCAATCAGCCCCAGCATTTT
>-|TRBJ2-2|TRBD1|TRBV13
CASSRTGSYTGELFF
TGTGCCAGCAGCCGGACAGGGTCGTACACCGGGGAGCTGTTTTTT
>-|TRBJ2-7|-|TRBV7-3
CASSLDGSSYEQYF
TGTGCCAGCAGCCTGGACGGGAGCTCCTACGAGCAGTACTTC
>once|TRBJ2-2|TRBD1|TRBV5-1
CASKPGQGTNTGELFF
TGCGCCAGCAAACCGGGACAGGGTACGAACACCGGGGAGCTGTTTTTT
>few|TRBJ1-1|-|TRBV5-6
CASSLVSAGMNTEAFF
TGTGCCAGCAGCTTGGTTTCGGCAGGCATGAACACTGAAGCTTTCTTT
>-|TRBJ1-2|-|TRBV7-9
CASNAGGGRITLNYGYTF
TGTGCCAGCAACGCAGGCGGGGGGCGGATTACACTTAACTATGGCTACACCTTC
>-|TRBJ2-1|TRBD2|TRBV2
CASRPGLAAYNEQFF
TGTGCCAGCAGACCGGGACTAGCGGCCTACAATGAGCAGTTCTTC
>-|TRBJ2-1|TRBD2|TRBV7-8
CASSTRWTSGVGNEQFF
TGTGCCAGCAGCACCAGGTGGACTAGCGGTGTCGGGAATGAGCAGTTCTTC
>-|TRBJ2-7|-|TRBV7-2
CASSLAGGPGAYEQYF
TGTGCCAGCAGCTTAGCCGGAGGCCCTGGGGCCTACGAGCAGTACTTC
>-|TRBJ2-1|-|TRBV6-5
CASSGNFRQFF
TGTGCCAGCTCCGGGAACTTCAGGCAGTTCTTC
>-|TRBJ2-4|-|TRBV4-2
CASSQESGGTVSHDIQYF
TGTGCCAGCAGCCAAGAAAGTGGGGGGACCGTCTCACACGACATTCAGTACTTC
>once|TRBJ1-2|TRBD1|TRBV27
CASRPVTGGVGYTF
TGTGCCAGCAGGCCAGTGACAGGGGGCGTCGGCTACACCTTC
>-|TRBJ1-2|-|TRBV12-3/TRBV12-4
CASSSVRRNGYTF
TGTGCCAGCAGTTCAGTACGGAGAAATGGCTACACCTTC
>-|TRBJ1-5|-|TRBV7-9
CASSSREGSPQHF
TGTGCCAGCAGCTCCAGGGAGGGATCGCCCCAGCATTTT
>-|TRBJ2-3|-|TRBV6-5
CASMRSVGDTQYF
TGTGCCAGCATGAGGTCCGTGGGAGATACGCAGTATTTT